These 27 T cell receptor beta chains were sequenced from one sample in a study of blood T cells in healthy people across ages. A second PCR, run for about 7 to 12 cycles, used a sample-barcoded 5' primer plus a J-beta primer mix. In TCRdb, the 5' RACE reads were re-called with MiXCR into one record per CDR3 protein. The sample includes roughly 1.4 million distinct CDR3 sequences, approximately 59% of them seen just once. Sequenced sample: blood. These receptors came from a man in his late teens or twenties in good health.

There are many counts of this clonotype. The chain couples TRBV27 to TRBJ2-7; D gene unclear. Germline assignment: CDR1 MNHEY and CDR2 SMNVEV (reference sequence). V lost 6 bases to trimming and J lost 4 bases, with 7 bases between them. CDR3 size: 11 residues. As DNA, the CDR3 is TGTGCCAGCAGGGGGAATTACGAGCAGTACTTC. Translation gives CASRGNYEQYF.

The chain combines TRBV27 with TRBJ2-7, with 7 bases that match TRBD1. The CDR3 extends over 15 amino acids. From germline, CDR1 is MNHEY and CDR2 SMNVEV (reference sequence). The junction had 12 bases not matched to a gene; V was cut back by 5 bases and J by 5 bases. The CDR3 coding sequence is TGTGCCAGCAGTCTCGGGACAACAGGGGAACACGAGCAGTACTTC. Its protein product is CASSLGTTGEHEQYF.

This chain joins TRBV3-1 and TRBJ2-1, with a weak D call TRBD2 (6 bases). The CDR3 spans 15 residues. The germline V gene has CDR1 LGHDT and CDR2 YNNKEL (reference sequence). V was shortened by 4 bases and J by 8 bases, with 18 bases between the two germline ends. Written as DNA, the CDR3 is TGTGCCAGCAGCCGAGAGGGAGGACCGGGCGATGAGCAGTTCTTC. Residues: CASSREGGPGDEQFF.

This sequence joins TRBV4-1 and TRBJ2-7; D is possibly TRBD2 (6 bases). V shed 0 bases and J shed 2 bases, with 14 bases lying between them. CDR3 length: 16 residues. Germline V lookup: CDR1 MGHRA, CDR2 YSYEKL. This CDR3 is CASSQEPTGVAYEQYF. CDR3 coding DNA: TGCGCCAGCAGCCAAGAGCCGACGGGGGTAGCCTACGAGCAGTACTTC.

The CDR3: CASSASVASQETQYF. The DNA for the CDR3 is TGCGCCAGCAGCGCCTCCGTGGCTTCGCAAGAGACCCAGTACTTC. The chain employs TRBV5-1 and TRBJ2-5; D not certain. Looked up from germline, CDR1 is SGHRS and CDR2 is YFSETQ. This CDR3 is 15 amino acids long. Trimming pared 4 bases from V and 2 bases from J, leaving 15 bases between.

The chain employs TRBV7-2 and TRBJ2-7; D gene ambiguous. V was trimmed by 2 bases and J by 6 bases, leaving 5 bases between them. This CDR3 spans 11 amino acids. Germline V gives CDR1 SGHTA, CDR2 FQGNSA. The CDR3, as DNA: TGTGCCAGCAGCTTATTTTCCGAGCAGTACTTC. Amino acids: CASSLFSEQYF.

This clonotype was counted between two and nine times. V usage is TRBV12-3 or TRBV12-4 and J usage is TRBJ1-1; TRBD1 is a possible D gene (5 bases). This CDR3 has 16 residues. V was trimmed by 6 bases and J by 5 bases, leaving 22 bases between them. CDR3 sequence: CASRGEVARGWTEAFF. The DNA for the CDR3 is TGTGCCAGCAGGGGGGAGGTGGCCCGAGGATGGACTGAAGCTTTCTTT.

This clonotype was seen more than once but under ten times. This rearrangement joins TRBV2 to TRBJ2-3, with D maybe TRBD1 (6 bases). The CDR3 runs 15 residues. Between the trimmed V and J ends, which lost 5 bases and 0 bases, there was a span of 12 bases. Germline-derived CDR1 and CDR2 are SNHLY and FYNNEI. The CDR3 sequence is CASSRWTASTDTQYF. As DNA, the CDR3 is TGTGCCAGCAGTCGTTGGACAGCTAGCACAGATACGCAGTATTTT.

In its sample, this clonotype was seen once. V and J are TRBV12-3 or TRBV12-4 and TRBJ2-5; tentative D call: TRBD1 (5 bases). The J call may be mistaken, given a closer DNA end match to TRBJ2-7. The CDR3 totals 14 residues. CDR3 region: CASSPSRQFSEQYF. The CDR3 region has the DNA TGTGCCAGCAGTCCTTCTAGACAGTTCTCCGAGCAGTACTTC.

This clonotype came up a few times. V is TRBV29-1 and J is TRBJ2-7, with D hard to call. Trimming removed 7 bases at V and 3 bases at J, with 16 bases between. The germline V gene encodes CDR1 SQVTM and CDR2 ANQGSEA. The length of the CDR3 is 13 residues. The CDR3 region is CSARTDGYYEQYF. The DNA of the CDR3 is TGCAGCGCTCGAACTGACGGATACTACGAGCAGTACTTC.

The chain joins TRBV6-2 or TRBV6-3 to TRBJ1-5, with D possibly matching TRBD1 (6 bases). V shed 0 bases and J shed 6 bases, with 12 bases lying between them. Germline V lookup: CDR1 MNHEY, CDR2 SVGEGT. This CDR3 has 15 residues. CDR3 region: CASSYSDGGGQPQHF. The CDR3 nucleotides are TGTGCCAGCAGTTACTCAGACGGAGGGGGTCAGCCCCAGCATTTT.

The chain couples TRBV6-6 to TRBJ1-5; D is ambiguous. With 4 bases removed from V and 5 bases from J, the gap between germline ends came to 9 bases. This CDR3 comprises 13 residues. Per the germline V gene, CDR1 is MNHNY and CDR2 is SVGAGI (reference sequence). The CDR3 loop is CASSSRYDQPQHF. The CDR3, as DNA: TGTGCCAGCAGTTCCCGTTATGATCAGCCCCAGCATTTT.

The chain uses TRBV13 and TRBJ2-1; D possibly uses TRBD1 or TRBD2 (5 bases each). Germline V lookup: CDR1 PRHDT, CDR2 FYEKMQ (reference sequence). V shed 3 bases and J shed 5 bases, with 20 bases lying between them. The CDR3 contains 17 residues. CDR3 coding DNA: TGTGCCAGCAGCTTTTTTGACAGCCTCTGGGGACACAATGAGCAGTTCTTC. It is translated as CASSFFDSLWGHNEQFF.

The chain is built from TRBV27 and TRBJ2-3; 10 nucleotides match TRBD2. Germline V gene lookup returns CDR1 MNHEY and CDR2 SMNVEV (reference sequence). The CDR3 consists of 17 residues. With 4 bases clipped from V and 3 bases from J, the junction kept 10 bases outside the gene matches. CDR3 in DNA: TGTGCCAGCAGTTACAGCGGGGGGGCCATAAGGACAGATACGCAGTATTTT. Its translation: CASSYSGGAIRTDTQYF.

The gene calls are TRBV3-1 and TRBJ2-3; maybe TRBD1 (6 bases). V lost 3 bases and J lost 6, with 19 bases in between. The CDR3 has 16 amino acids. Per germline, CDR1 LGHDT and CDR2 YNNKEL (reference sequence). In DNA form, the CDR3 reads TGTGCCAGCAGCCAGCGGACAGTTCCCCTGGGGGATACGCAGTATTTT. Amino acids: CASSQRTVPLGDTQYF.

The chain uses TRBV20-1 and TRBJ1-5, with D perhaps matching TRBD1 (5 bases). CDR3 length: 15 residues. Germline CDR1 DFQATT, CDR2 SNEGSKA (reference sequence). Trimming removed 5 bases at V and 1 base at J, with 15 bases between. This CDR3 reads CSAPFTGRSNQPQHF. As DNA, the CDR3 is TGCAGTGCTCCCTTCACGGGGCGCAGCAATCAGCCCCAGCATTTT.

The chain couples TRBV11-2 to TRBJ2-1; D is ambiguous. Germline loops: CDR1 SGHAT, CDR2 FQNNGV. Deletions cut 7 bases from V and 8 bases from J, with 9 bases between. The CDR3 sequence is 11 residues long. The CDR3: CASTQADEQFF. The DNA for the CDR3 is TGTGCCAGCACCCAAGCAGATGAGCAGTTCTTC.

The chain uses TRBV7-9 and TRBJ2-1, with D tentatively TRBD2 (7 bases). The CDR3 has 17 residues. From germline, CDR1 is SEHNR and CDR2 FQNEAQ (reference sequence). V was clipped by 5 bases and J by 2 bases, with 19 bases between them. The CDR3 loop is CASSPPVGRGAYNEQFF. The DNA of the CDR3 is TGTGCCAGCAGCCCCCCTGTAGGGAGGGGGGCCTACAATGAGCAGTTCTTC.

The rearrangement links TRBV7-9 to TRBJ2-2, with D uncertain. The CDR3 spans 14 residues. Germline V gene sequence: CDR1 SEHNR, CDR2 FQNEAQ (reference sequence). Trimming took off 2 bases at V and 5 bases at J, with 9 bases between the two ends. CDR3 DNA sequence: TGTGCCAGCAGCTTAATCATTGGGACCGGGGAGCTGTTTTTT. Its protein is CASSLIIGTGELFF. The full variable domain, with the rest looked up from reference TRBV7-9 and TRBJ2-2, is DTGVSQNPRHKITKRGQNVTFRCDPISEHNRLYWYRQTLGQGPEFLTYFQNEAQLEKSRLLSDRFSAERPKGSFSTLEIQRTEQGDSAMYLCASSLIIGTGELFFGEGSRLTVL.

The chain couples TRBV3-1 to TRBJ2-5; 7 bases match TRBD1. Germline assignment: CDR1 LGHDT and CDR2 YNNKEL (reference sequence). The CDR3 covers 15 residues. Trimming cost V 4 bases and J 0 bases; bases outside gene matches: 5. CDR3 region: CASSRVDRDQETQYF. The CDR3, as DNA: TGTGCCAGCAGCCGAGTCGACAGGGACCAAGAGACCCAGTACTTC.

This clonotype was detected once. This chain uses TRBV6-1 with TRBJ1-6, with D perhaps matching TRBD1 (6 bases). Germline-derived CDR1 and CDR2 are MNHNS and SASEGT. V lost 4 bases to trimming and J lost 7 bases, with 14 bases between them. This CDR3 has 15 amino acids. CDR3 residues: CASSVQTGTNSPLHF. CDR3 DNA: TGTGCCAGCAGTGTTCAGACAGGAACGAATTCACCCCTCCACTTT.

Details on this clonotype: Germline is not matched at one junction end, which may reflect a read error. The V and J genes are TRBV7-7 and TRBJ2-1, with D unclear. Germline lookup yields CDR1 SSHAT and CDR2 FNYEAQ (reference sequence). This CDR3 is 15 amino acids long. The CDR3 protein is CASSSGLLSYNEQFF. The CDR3 nucleotides read TGTGCTAGCAGCTCCGGGCTCCTCTCCTACAATGAGCAGTTCTTC.

DNA of the CDR3: TGTGCCAGCAGTTTAATTCGGTCACTCCAAGAGACCCAGTACTTC. Its translation: CASSLIRSLQETQYF. This sequence joins TRBV28 and TRBJ2-5; D not certain. Germline lookup yields CDR1 MDHEN and CDR2 SYDVKM. The V end was cut by 2 bases, the J end by 1 base, with 11 bases between. The CDR3 is 15 residues long. Full variable domain (remainder filled in from reference TRBV28 and TRBJ2-5): DVKVTQSSRYLVKRTGEKVFLECVQDMDHENMFWYRQDPGLGLRLIYFSYDVKMKEKGDIPEGYSVSREKKERFSLILESASTNQTSMYLCASSLIRSLQETQYFGPGTRLLVL.

V and J are TRBV4-3 and TRBJ1-1; D is unresolved. The germline V and J ends were trimmed by 0 bases and 1 base, with 6 bases remaining between them. The CDR3 spans 14 residues. Germline loops: CDR1 LGHNA, CDR2 YSLEER. The CDR3 nucleotides read TGCGCCAGCAGCCAAGATACCTGGAACACTGAAGCTTTCTTT. Translating gives CASSQDTWNTEAFF.

The V gene is TRBV6-5, the J gene TRBJ2-1, with D possibly being TRBD1 (5 bases). The V gene lost 0 bases and the J gene lost 9 bases, with 24 bases spanning the gap. Germline V lookup: CDR1 MNHEY, CDR2 SVGAGI. This CDR3 contains 18 residues. CDR3 nucleotide sequence: TGTGCCAGCAGTTACTCGAAGCCCTGGAGCCCAGGTAGGGGTGAGCAGTTCTTC. It encodes CASSYSKPWSPGRGEQFF.

This chain links TRBV7-2 with TRBJ2-4, with D tentatively TRBD2 (6 bases). The end of the DNA fits TRBJ2-7 better, so the J call may be wrong. The CDR3 totals 14 residues. Germline V gives CDR1 SGHTA, CDR2 FQGNSA. CDR3 DNA: TGTGCCAGCAGCTCTTTAGCGGAGGAGTACGAGCAGTACTTC. Its translation: CASSSLAEEYEQYF.

This sequence joins TRBV7-8 and TRBJ2-7, with D tentatively TRBD1 (5 bases). Germline CDR1 and CDR2: SGHVS and FQNEAQ. The CDR3 runs 17 residues. Trimming cost V 2 bases and J 1 base, with 18 bases left between them. CDR3 DNA sequence: TGTGCCAGCAGCTTAAGTAAACGGCAGGGATTGTCCTACGAGCAGTACTTC. This codes for CASSLSKRQGLSYEQYF.